The rows below give T cell receptor beta chains drawn from one sample of a study of OX40 agonist ivuxolimab in advanced cancers. Data came from immunoSEQ multiplex PCR; TCRdb stores just in-frame clones and leaves some out. Of fewer than 140,000 clones listed, 90% are singletons. Source: CD4+ or CD8+ T cells sorted from blood, taken in a trial of the OX40 agonist ivuxolimab. The receptor source for this set is an adult with an advanced solid tumor such as melanoma, head and neck, liver or kidney cancer. CDR3s include the opening cysteine and the closing phenylalanine or tryptophan. D genes are given only for firm matches. Size tells how often a clone was seen (once, few, many) or the class of an expanded clone, and some rows leave it out.

D	size	V	J	DNA	CDR3
TRBD1	NA	TRBV30	TRBJ2-5	TGTGCCTGGAGTGGATTATGGACAGGGACTCAAGAGACCCAGTACTTC	CAWSGLWTGTQETQYF
NA	once	TRBV28	TRBJ1-5	TGTGCCAGCAGGCGCCTTACTCGGACTAGCAATCAGCCCCAGCATTTT	CASRRLTRTSNQPQHF
NA	NA	TRBV5-6	TRBJ2-3	TGTGCCAGCAGCGCACAGAGCACAGATACGCAGTATTTT	CASSAQSTDTQYF
NA	NA	TRBV29-1	TRBJ1-1	TGCAGCGTTGCTGGGGTGTATGGGACTGAAGCTTTCTTT	CSVAGVYGTEAFF
NA	NA	TRBV28	TRBJ2-5	TGTGCCAGCAGGGGTAATGGGCCAGACCAAGAGACCCAGTACTTC	CASRGNGPDQETQYF
NA	NA	TRBV13	TRBJ2-7	TGTGCCAGCAGCAGTAACTACGAGCAGTACTTC	CASSSNYEQYF
TRBD1	NA	TRBV5-1	TRBJ2-1	TGCGCCAGCAGTTCCATGGGACAGTTAAATGAGCAGTTCTTC	CASSSMGQLNEQFF
NA	NA	TRBV15	TRBJ2-5	TGTGCCACCAGCAGTATAGTAGAGACCCAGTACTTC	CATSSIVETQYF
TRBD1	NA	TRBV5-6	TRBJ1-5	TGTGCCAGCAGCCTGGGACAGCTCAATCAGCCCCAGCATTTT	CASSLGQLNQPQHF
NA	once	TRBV21-1	TRBJ2-1	TGTGCCAGCAACCCGAGGCCCTGGGGTGAGCAGTTCTTC	CASNPRPWGEQFF
NA	NA	TRBV19	TRBJ1-6	TGTGCCAGTAGTTCCCGGGACACGTATAATTCACCCCTCCACTTT	CASSSRDTYNSPLHF
TRBD1	NA	TRBV7-9	TRBJ2-2	TGTGCCAGCAGCTTATCTCCGGCAGGGGGCCGGGTGGAGCTGTTTTTT	CASSLSPAGGRVELFF
TRBD2	once	TRBV11-2	TRBJ2-3	TGTGCCAGCAGCTCGCGGGGGGGCAGAGATACGCAGTATTTT	CASSSRGGRDTQYF
NA	NA	TRBV28	TRBJ1-2	TGTGCCAGCACCCCCGATCTATACTATGGCTACACCTTC	CASTPDLYYGYTF
TRBD2	NA	TRBV29-1	TRBJ2-4	TGCAGCGTTACCAGCGGGGGTGCCAAAAACATTCAGTACTTC	CSVTSGGAKNIQYF
NA	NA	TRBV6-1	TRBJ1-6	TGTGCCAGCATTCGGGGTGATGGTAATTCACCCCTCCACTTT	CASIRGDGNSPLHF
TRBD1	NA	TRBV5-1	TRBJ2-3	TGCGCCAGCAGCGCACAGGGGGCGAGGACAGATACGCAGTATTTT	CASSAQGARTDTQYF
TRBD2	few	TRBV6-4	TRBJ2-2	TGTGCCAGCAGTTCTAGCGGGCCGTTGACCGGGGAGCTGTTTTTT	CASSSSGPLTGELFF
TRBD1	NA	TRBV19	TRBJ1-5	TGTGCCAGTGGCGGGACAGGGGATTTGGGTAATCAGCCCCAGCATTTT	CASGGTGDLGNQPQHF
NA	NA	TRBV19	TRBJ2-7	TGTGCCAGTAGTGCACAGGGTTACGAGCAGTACTTC	CASSAQGYEQYF
NA	NA	TRBV6-5	TRBJ2-7	TGTGCCAGCAGTTACGGGGCAGGTGGGGACGAGCAGTACTTC	CASSYGAGGDEQYF
TRBD1	NA	TRBV9	TRBJ1-1	TGTGCCAGCAGCGTAGGCCAGGGGGCGAGCACTGAAGCTTTCTTT	CASSVGQGASTEAFF
TRBD2	NA	TRBV11-2	TRBJ2-7	TGTGCCAGCAGCTTACCGGGGGGCGAGCAGTACTTC	CASSLPGGEQYF
NA	medium-sized	TRBV30	TRBJ1-6	TGTGCCTGGAGTCGGACTGTGTCACCCCTCCACTTT	CAWSRTVSPLHF
TRBD1	NA	TRBV18	TRBJ1-1	TGTGCCAGCTCGCGGGCAGGGGGCACTGAAGCTTTCTTT	CASSRAGGTEAFF
NA	NA	TRBV6-5	TRBJ1-5	TGTGCCAGCAGTGCAGAGAGGGTTTGGGGTCAGCCCCAGCATTTT	CASSAERVWGQPQHF
NA	NA	TRBV28	TRBJ1-4	TGTGCCAGCAGCCCTAACCGGGCTCGGAAATATGGGGAAAAACTGTTTTTT	CASSPNRARKYGEKLFF
NA	NA	TRBV18	TRBJ1-5	TGTGCCAGCCGAGGATCAGGGAATCAGCCCCAGCATTTT	CASRGSGNQPQHF
NA	NA	TRBV7-2	TRBJ2-3	TGTGCCAGCAGCTCCCCTGCGGGGGCCCTTACAGATACGCAGTATTTT	CASSSPAGALTDTQYF
TRBD1	NA	TRBV18	TRBJ1-3	TGTGCCAGCTCACCAGCGGAGGGGGCTACTGGAAACACCATATATTTT	CASSPAEGATGNTIYF
NA	NA	TRBV21-1	TRBJ1-3	TGTGCCAGCCCAAGAGGACTGAAGGACACCATATATTTT	CASPRGLKDTIYF
NA	once	TRBV6-9	TRBJ2-1	TGTGCCAGCAGTTTCGAGCGACCCGGCGGTCATGAGCAGTTCTTC	CASSFERPGGHEQFF
TRBD1	NA	TRBV15	TRBJ1-3	TGTGCCACCAGCACTGGACAGGGTGCGGGAAACACCATATATTTT	CATSTGQGAGNTIYF
TRBD2	NA	TRBV7-2	TRBJ2-5	TGTGCCAGCAGCTCCTTAGCGGGGGGGTACCAAGAGACCCAGTACTTC	CASSSLAGGYQETQYF
TRBD2	NA	TRBV30	TRBJ2-5	TGTGCCTGGAGGGCCCGACTAGCGGGGGTAGAGACCCAGTACTTC	CAWRARLAGVETQYF
NA	NA	TRBV28	TRBJ2-7	TGTGCCAGCAGCATACTAATCGACGAGCAGTACTTC	CASSILIDEQYF
NA	NA	TRBV18	TRBJ1-6	TGTGCCAGCTCACAGCAGGTGAGCTCCTATAATTCACCCCTCCACTTT	CASSQQVSSYNSPLHF
TRBD1	NA	TRBV7-9	TRBJ1-2	TGTGCCAGCAGCTTAACGGGACAGGGTTTTGGCTACACCTTC	CASSLTGQGFGYTF
NA	NA	TRBV7-6	TRBJ2-2	TGTGCCAGCAGCTTAGCGAGCGTCGGGGAGCTGTTTTTT	CASSLASVGELFF
NA	few	TRBV29-1	TRBJ1-1	TGCAGCGTTGAATCGGGGGGTTGGGGGAGTAAGCCTGAAGCTTTCTTT	CSVESGGWGSKPEAFF
NA	NA	TRBV25-1	TRBJ1-6	TGTGCCAGCAGTGTCCCCGCCAATAATTCACCCCTCCACTTT	CASSVPANNSPLHF
TRBD1	NA	TRBV5-4	TRBJ1-2	TGTGCCAGCAGCTCGTATGGACAGGACTATGGCTACACCTTC	CASSSYGQDYGYTF
TRBD1	NA	TRBV28	TRBJ1-2	TGTGCCAGCAGTACCACCGGGACAGGGTATGGCTACACCTTC	CASSTTGTGYGYTF
NA	NA	TRBV28	TRBJ1-1	TGTGCCAGCAGTTCGATCGGGGCGGGGGACACTGAAGCTTTCTTT	CASSSIGAGDTEAFF
NA	NA	TRBV5-6	TRBJ1-2	TGTGCCACCAGAGGAATCGGGGGCTACACCTTC	CATRGIGGYTF
NA	NA	TRBV7-2	TRBJ1-1	TGTGCCAGCAGCTTAGCGGGGGGGGTTCCCACTGAAGCTTTCTTT	CASSLAGGVPTEAFF
NA	NA	TRBV5-8	TRBJ2-3	TGTGCCAGCGGGCGGAACGGGCCTAGCACAGATACGCAGTATTTT	CASGRNGPSTDTQYF
NA	NA	TRBV19	TRBJ1-3	TGTGCCAGTTCTTACACATGGGGGAGAGACACCATATATTTT	CASSYTWGRDTIYF
TRBD2	NA	TRBV28	TRBJ2-1	TGTGCCAGCAGAGGCGGGGGGGTCTACAATGAGCAGTTCTTC	CASRGGGVYNEQFF
NA	NA	TRBV5-7	TRBJ2-5	TGTGCCAGCAGCTTGGGGGGCCAAGAGACCCAGTACTTC	CASSLGGQETQYF
NA	NA	TRBV28	TRBJ2-7	TGTGCCAGCAGTTTATCCTGGAGAACTTACGAGCAGTACTTC	CASSLSWRTYEQYF
TRBD1	once	TRBV5-1	TRBJ1-4	TGCGCCAGCAGCGACACAGGGGCCAATGAAAAACTGTTTTTT	CASSDTGANEKLFF
NA	once	TRBV6-1	TRBJ1-6	TGTGCCAGCAGTGAAGATAGGGGGAGGTATAATTCACCCCTCCACTTT	CASSEDRGRYNSPLHF
NA	NA	TRBV7-9	TRBJ1-1	TGTGCCAGCACCGGGGCTAATGAAGCTTTCTTT	CASTGANEAFF
TRBD2	NA	TRBV4-1	TRBJ2-5	TGCGCCAGCAGCCAAACTAGCGGGGGAGGTTACCAAGAGACCCAGTACTTC	CASSQTSGGGYQETQYF
NA	NA	TRBV29-1	TRBJ2-5	TGCAGCGTTGATACCTCCAGGGAGACCCAGTACTTC	CSVDTSRETQYF
TRBD1	NA	TRBV14	TRBJ2-5	TGTGCCAGCAGCCTTAGACAGGGGCGCCCTCAAGAGACCCAGTACTTC	CASSLRQGRPQETQYF
TRBD2	NA	TRBV2	TRBJ2-1	TGTGCCAGCAGCGCGCGGCGGGGGGGCCTTGGAGATGAGCAGTTCTTC	CASSARRGGLGDEQFF
NA	NA	TRBV6-6	TRBJ2-3	TGTGCCAGCAGAGGTAGGACGGCGTTCACAGATACGCAGTATTTT	CASRGRTAFTDTQYF
TRBD1	NA	TRBV28	TRBJ2-4	TGTGCCAGCCGACTGGGACAGGAGCTAGCCAAAAACATTCAGTACTTC	CASRLGQELAKNIQYF